This TCR beta chain stems from a study of shared clonotypes between healthy human individuals. Study observations and caveats: Estimated clonotype richness was generally higher in naive than memory subsets.

This CDR3 contains 15 residues. Trimming removed 5 bases at V and 4 bases at J, with 12 bases between. Looked up from germline, CDR1 is SSHAT and CDR2 is FNYEAQ (reference sequence). Caucasian adults living in Nashville, Tennessee, provided all samples. TCRdb keeps only in-frame clones here, not all; method: immunoSEQ multiplex PCR. The sample has 600,000 to 750,000 clones, 55% to 75% seen once; the top ten hold around 2%. About this clone itself: As yet, its antigen is unknown.

The chain joins TRBV7-7 to TRBJ2-6; the D is unclear. What was sequenced was memory CD4+ T cells sorted from blood. As to subset: CD45RA-negative fraction. The sequence came from a woman in her 30s in good health. The CDR3 region has the DNA TGTGCCAGCAGCCCACAGCAGGCCGGGGCCAACGTCCTGACTTTC. Translating it yields CASSPQQAGANVLTF.